One and the same sample provided the 23 T cell receptor beta chains below, sequenced in a study of OX40 agonist ivuxolimab in advanced cancers. Libraries were prepared by immunoSEQ multiplex PCR; TCRdb keeps only in-frame clonotypes and omits some of them. The data contain fewer than 85,000 clones, roughly 82% of them seen just once; the ten biggest clones take up 5%. Sequencing was performed on CD4+ or CD8+ T cells sorted from blood, taken in a trial of the OX40 agonist ivuxolimab. The source is an adult with an advanced solid tumor such as melanoma, head and neck, liver or kidney cancer.

The gene calls are TRBV27 and TRBJ2-6, with D uncertain. The CDR3 extends over 14 amino acids. V was shortened by 5 bases and J by 4 bases, with 9 bases between the two germline ends. CDR1 is MNHEY, CDR2 SMNVEV, per germline (reference sequence). CDR3 nucleotide sequence: TGTGCCAGCAGTGCAATGTCAGGGGCCAACGTCCTGACTTTC. Translating it yields CASSAMSGANVLTF.

This clone has more than one count but fewer than ten. The J gene is TRBJ1-3, the V gene TRBV10-3; 8 bases align to TRBD1. The CDR3 loop spans 15 amino acids. Germline V gene lookup returns CDR1 ENHRY and CDR2 SYGVKD. With 5 bases clipped from V and 2 bases from J, the junction kept 5 bases outside the gene matches. CDR3 nucleotide sequence: TGTGCCATCAGTCCCGCGGACAGGGCTGGAAACACCATATATTTT. As protein: CAISPADRAGNTIYF.

The J gene is TRBJ1-4, the V gene TRBV5-4; perhaps TRBD1 as D (5 bases). The germline V and J ends were trimmed by 1 base and 5 bases, with 18 bases remaining between them. CDR1 SGHNT and CDR2 YYREEE come from the germline V gene (reference sequence). This CDR3 is built from 17 residues. The CDR3 DNA is TGTGCCAGCAGCTTGTCGGCAGGGAGCTCTTCGAATGAAAAACTGTTTTTT. Protein sequence: CASSLSAGSSSNEKLFF.

The chain combines TRBV19 with TRBJ2-1, with 9 bases aligning to TRBD2. The CDR3 loop spans 20 amino acids. Unmatched junction bases numbered 19, after V lost 5 bases and J lost 2 bases. Germline V gene lookup returns CDR1 LNHDA and CDR2 SQIVND (reference sequence). CDR3 DNA: TGTGCCAGTAGTTACGGGGCGGGAGGGGAACTACAAAACCCCTACAATGAGCAGTTCTTC. This translates into CASSYGAGGELQNPYNEQFF.

The chain carries TRBV19 and TRBJ2-5, with 8 nucleotides matching TRBD1. J was trimmed by 9 bases and V by 6 bases; bases with no gene match: 18. This CDR3 has 16 amino acids. In germline, CDR1 is LNHDA, CDR2 SQIVND (reference sequence). The DNA for the CDR3 is TGTGCCAGTAGCCGAACCCCAGGGGGCTGGACGGGGTCCCAGTACTTC. Encoded protein: CASSRTPGGWTGSQYF.

J is TRBJ2-7 and V is TRBV28; 10 positions match TRBD2. Unmatched junction bases numbered 12, after V lost 8 bases and J lost 5 bases. The germline V gene encodes CDR1 MDHEN and CDR2 SYDVKM. CDR3 length: 15 amino acids. Here the CDR3 DNA reads TGTGCCAGCCTGCCGGGGATAGCGGGGGGCCACGAGCAGTACTTC. Its protein product is CASLPGIAGGHEQYF.

This chain joins TRBV4-1 and TRBJ2-7, with 8 bases fitting TRBD2. This CDR3 contains 15 residues. Germline V CDR1 and CDR2: MGHRA, YSYEKL. The trim removed 2 bases at V and 3 bases at J, leaving 6 bases unmatched. CDR3 residues: CASSQSPLADYEQYF. As DNA, the CDR3 is TGCGCCAGCAGCCAAAGCCCACTAGCGGACTACGAGCAGTACTTC.

This rearrangement joins TRBV6-6 to TRBJ2-5; TRBD1 might be the D (6 bases). V was pared by 2 bases and J by 7 bases, with 14 bases between. The CDR3 totals 14 residues. The germline V gene has CDR1 MNHNY and CDR2 SVGAGI (reference sequence). Here the CDR3 reads CASSYGAQGGTQYF. The CDR3, as DNA: TGTGCCAGCAGTTACGGGGCTCAAGGGGGGACCCAGTACTTC.

The chain joins TRBV18 to TRBJ1-4; D unresolved. This CDR3 region has 14 residues. Germline V gives CDR1 KGHSH, CDR2 LQKENI. Trimming pared 2 bases from V and 2 bases from J, leaving 6 bases between. The DNA of the CDR3 is TGTGCCAGCTCACCAGCGGTCACTAATGAAAAACTGTTTTTT. Its translation is CASSPAVTNEKLFF. Together with reference TRBV18 and TRBJ1-4, the CDR3 gives the full variable domain: NAGVMQNPRHLVRRRGQEARLRCSPMKGHSHVYWYRQLPEEGLKFMVYLQKENIIDESGMPKERFSAEFPKEGPSILRIQQVVRGDSAAYFCASSPAVTNEKLFFGSGTQLSVL.

The chain's CDR3 is CAISEKDQPQHF. CDR3 nucleotide sequence: TGTGCCATCAGTGAAAAGGACCAGCCCCAGCATTTT. V usage is TRBV10-3 and J usage is TRBJ1-5; D is uncertain. This CDR3 is built from 12 residues. CDR1 ENHRY and CDR2 SYGVKD come from the germline V gene. Trimming left V 3 bases short and J 7 bases short, with 7 bases between.

The rearrangement uses TRBV7-3 and TRBJ2-1; possibly TRBD1 for D (6 bases). CDR3 length: 16 amino acids. The germline gives CDR1 SGHTA, CDR2 FQGTGA. V dropped 5 bases and J dropped 0 bases, with 14 bases sitting between them. Here the CDR3 reads CASSPNRGSSYNEQFF. Written as DNA, the CDR3 is TGTGCCAGCAGCCCAAATAGGGGGAGCTCCTACAATGAGCAGTTCTTC.

The rearrangement links TRBV28 to TRBJ2-1; possible D gene TRBD1, 5 bases. The V gene lost 6 bases and the J gene lost 9 bases, with 12 bases spanning the gap. The CDR3 consists of 12 residues. Germline V CDR1 and CDR2: MDHEN, SYDVKM. CDR3 sequence reads: CASSLDRAEQFF. The DNA for the CDR3 is TGTGCCAGCAGCCTCGACAGAGCTGAGCAGTTCTTC.

The chain uses TRBV7-2 and TRBJ2-5, with D perhaps matching TRBD1 or TRBD2 (5 bases each). The CDR3 is 16 residues long. The V gene's germline CDR1 is SGHTA and CDR2 FQGNSA. V was shortened by 2 bases and J by 5 bases, with 18 bases between the two germline ends. CDR3 sequence: CASSLTGPLNWETQYF. CDR3 nucleotides: TGTGCCAGCAGCTTAACGGGGCCCCTAAATTGGGAGACCCAGTACTTC.

J is TRBJ2-2 and V is TRBV5-4, with 8 bases that match TRBD2. Germline V CDR1 and CDR2: SGHNT, YYREEE (reference sequence). The CDR3 sequence is 18 residues long. The V gene end was trimmed by 9 bases and the J gene end by 0 bases; junction bases not matched to a gene: 16. The CDR3 sequence is CAISPGLGGPTNTGELFF. As DNA, the CDR3 is TGTGCCATTTCCCCGGGACTAGGGGGACCTACGAACACCGGGGAGCTGTTTTTT.

This chain connects TRBV28 to TRBJ2-7, with D possibly being TRBD2 (6 bases). Trimming cost V 6 bases and J 6 bases, with 15 bases left between them. From germline, CDR1 is MDHEN and CDR2 SYDVKM. The CDR3 contains 13 residues. The CDR3 is CASRLGGGTEQYF. CDR3 nucleotides: TGTGCCAGCAGACTCGGTGGGGGGACCGAGCAGTACTTC.

The genes are TRBV9 and TRBJ2-7, with D maybe TRBD1 (6 bases). The CDR3 runs to 14 residues. Trimming removed 4 bases at V and 1 base at J, with 12 bases between. Germline CDR1 reads SGDLS; CDR2 reads YYNGEE. The CDR3 loop reads CASSPTGISYEQYF. CDR3 nucleotides: TGTGCCAGCAGCCCAACAGGGATTTCCTACGAGCAGTACTTC.

The genes are TRBV28 and TRBJ2-2; TRBD2 is a possible D gene (6 bases). CDR3 length: 15 amino acids. V lost 5 bases, J lost 3 bases, and 13 bases lay in between. Germline CDR1 is MDHEN and CDR2 is SYDVKM. The CDR3 region has the DNA TGTGCCAGCAGTGGTAGCGGCGGGCACACCGGGGAGCTGTTTTTT. Translated, it gives CASSGSGGHTGELFF.

V usage is TRBV7-2 and J usage is TRBJ1-2; no firm D call. The V and J ends lost 3 bases and 7 bases respectively, with 12 bases between them. CDR1 SGHTA and CDR2 FQGNSA come from the germline V gene. The CDR3 length is 13 residues. DNA of the CDR3: TGTGCCAGCAGCTTGCCCCACAGTACTGGCTACACCTTC. It specifies CASSLPHSTGYTF.

The chain has TRBV5-1 and TRBJ1-5, with D uncertain. The V end lost 4 bases, the J end lost 5 bases, and 16 bases lay between the germline ends. CDR3 length: 15 amino acids. Germline V gene sequence: CDR1 SGHRS, CDR2 YFSETQ. CDR3 DNA sequence: TGCGCCAGCAGCCCGGACGCGGATGGGTATCAGCCCCAGCATTTT. Translation gives CASSPDADGYQPQHF.

The genes are TRBV7-2 and TRBJ1-1; no clear D. V was shortened by 4 bases and J by 0 bases, with 9 bases between the two germline ends. The CDR3 is 14 amino acids. The germline V gene has CDR1 SGHTA and CDR2 FQGNSA. CDR3 sequence (DNA): TGTGCCAGCAGCTCTAGACATTTGAACACTGAAGCTTTCTTT. This gives the protein CASSSRHLNTEAFF.

The V gene is TRBV28, the J gene TRBJ1-1, with D unresolved. V shed 5 bases and J shed 5 bases, with 18 bases lying between them. This CDR3 contains 15 residues. Germline-derived CDR1 and CDR2 are MDHEN and SYDVKM. The CDR3 DNA reads TGTGCCAGCAGTAGTTTGAGCGCTGGAGGGACTGAAGCTTTCTTT. Amino acids: CASSSLSAGGTEAFF.

The chain uses TRBV6-5 and TRBJ1-4, with TRBD1 identical over 8 bases. The CDR3 runs 15 residues. With V trimmed by 6 bases and J by 4 bases, 7 bases remained unmatched. Germline assignment: CDR1 MNHEY and CDR2 SVGAGI. The CDR3 sequence: CASSKQGVHNEKLFF. The DNA for the CDR3 is TGTGCCAGCAGCAAACAGGGGGTCCATAATGAAAAACTGTTTTTT.

The chain has TRBV6-5 and TRBJ2-1; 7 bases align to TRBD1. CDR1 and CDR2 from the germline V gene are MNHEY and SVGAGI. J gave up 6 bases and V 2 bases, and 7 bases lay outside the gene matches. The CDR3 loop spans 15 amino acids. CDR3 in DNA: TGTGCCAGCAGTTACCAACCTCGACAGGGCAATGAGCAGTTCTTC. Its protein is CASSYQPRQGNEQFF.